This TCR beta chain was obtained from a study of tumor-infiltrating lymphocytes in primary liver carcinoma. Trimming removed 1 base at V and 7 bases at J, with 14 bases between. The CDR3 is 16 residues long. Germline loops: CDR1 MGHRA, CDR2 YSYEKL. Starting from approximately 500 ng of total RNA, TCR beta cDNA was produced with a primer in the constant region. What produced the TCR beta libraries was three nested multiplex PCR rounds using slightly modified ARM-PCR. Two initial PCR rounds of about 10 cycles each paired TRBV1-TRBV30 forward primers with a C-beta reverse primer. TCRdb redid the calling of the multiplex PCR reads with MiXCR, one entry per CDR3 protein. The table has 330,000 or so distinct CDR3 sequences, approximately 64% seen once. Germline DNA was also extracted, and blood RNA derived from unsorted whole blood. Patients were chronically HBV-infected and treatment-naive.

The clonotype originates from a man in his forties with primary liver carcinoma and hepatitis B virus infection. Sequences were obtained from peripheral blood. J is TRBJ1-6 and V is TRBV4-1, with unresolved D. CDR3 residues: CASSQVGPEENSPLHF. The DNA for the CDR3 is TGCGCCAGCAGCCAAGTGGGCCCGGAGGAAAATTCACCCCTCCACTTT.